The 11 T cell receptor beta chains listed next were all sequenced from one sample in a study of T cell clonality in common variable immunodeficiency. Findings and caveats of the study: In common variable immunodeficiency, TCR beta chains reportedly carried fewer deletions and N-nucleotide insertions.

These receptors' targets are unknown. Only in-frame clones appear in the TCRdb table, and some are missing; sequencing was by immunoSEQ multiplex PCR. Observed in the sample are 20,000 to 30,000 clones, none of them singletons. Sequences were obtained from peripheral blood mononuclear cells. The origin of the receptors is a human donor with common variable immunodeficiency.

On this clone itself: The read halts 3 residues ahead of the CDR3 end, with the missing end drawn from the germline J gene. The rearrangement links TRBV7-9 to TRBJ1-2; 7 nucleotides match TRBD1. Trimming took 1 base from V and 4 from J; bases not matched to a gene: 6. This CDR3 has 15 amino acids. Germline V gives CDR1 SEHNR, CDR2 FQNEAQ (reference sequence). Partial CDR3 DNA: TGTGCCAGCAGCTTAGAGTTATCAGGGGGCTATGGC. It is translated as CASSLELSGGYG. The full CDR3 reads CASSLELSGGYGYTF.

In this sample, this clone turned up a few times. The read halts 3 residues ahead of the CDR3 end, with the missing end drawn from the germline J gene. J is TRBJ2-3 and V is TRBV7-6, with 8 nucleotides matching TRBD2. The germline CDR1 and CDR2 sequences are SGHVS and FNYEAQ. There are 14 residues in the CDR3. V shed 4 bases and J 5 bases; nucleotides not matched to a gene: 5. The sequenced part of the CDR3 DNA is TGTGCCAGCAGCTCGGGACTAGGTGAAGATACG. This gives the protein CASSSGLGEDT. The CDR3, in full, reads CASSSGLGEDTQYF.

This clone came up many times. The sequence runs out 3 residues before the end of the CDR3; the remainder is reconstructed from the germline J gene. This chain joins TRBV7-8 and TRBJ1-1; D is perhaps TRBD1 (6 bases). The germline gives CDR1 SGHVS, CDR2 FQNEAQ. CDR3 length: 14 residues. V was trimmed by 5 bases and J by 3 bases, leaving 13 bases between them. The part of the CDR3 DNA that was read is TGTGCCAGCAGCCTCTACGGACAGTACACTGAA. Its translation: CASSLYGQYTE. The full CDR3 protein is CASSLYGQYTEAFF.

This clone was seen a few times. The sequenced part of the CDR3 DNA is TGTGCCAGTAGTATAGGGGCCAGGAACGAG. Translating gives CASSIGARNE. The whole CDR3 sequence reads CASSIGARNEQYF. The chain is built from TRBV19 and TRBJ2-7; D gene uncertain. From the germline J gene comes the end of the CDR3, since the read stops 3 residues before it. In germline, CDR1 is LNHDA, CDR2 SQIVND (reference sequence). CDR3 length: 13 residues. V was cut by 1 base and J by 5 bases, with 9 bases left in between.

In this sample, this clone turned up many times. The read halts 3 residues ahead of the CDR3 end, with the missing end drawn from the germline J gene. The chain links TRBV20-1 to TRBJ2-7; 12 bases are a match to TRBD2. V shed 1 base and J 5 bases; nucleotides not matched to a gene: 9. Germline CDR1 is DFQATT and CDR2 is SNEGSKA (reference sequence). The CDR3 has 16 residues. The CDR3 sequence is CSARGPGLAGTHEQYF. The DNA read from the CDR3 is TGCAGTGCTAGAGGTCCTGGACTAGCGGGAACCCACGAG.

This clone appeared a few times. At one end, the junction sequence differs from germline, possibly due to a read error. Other DNA sequences from this sample encode an identical CDR3 as well. The CDR3 DNA, read in part, is TGCGCCAGCAGCTTGGAGCGATTAGCTGGAAACACT. Encoded protein: CASSLERLAGNT. From start to end, the CDR3 is CASSLERLAGNTIYF. The chain couples TRBV5-1 to TRBJ1-3; no firm D call. From the germline J gene comes the end of the CDR3, since the read stops 3 residues before it. The germline V gene has CDR1 SGHRS and CDR2 YFSETQ. CDR3 length: 15 amino acids.

The table lists this clone with many counts. The read terminates 3 residues ahead of where the CDR3 ends, so the germline J gene completes it. The chain has TRBV5-1 and TRBJ1-2, with D hard to call. This CDR3 is 13 amino acids long. CDR1 and CDR2 (germline): SGHRS, YFSETQ. V lost 0 bases, J lost 4 bases, and 7 bases lay in between. CDR3 loop: CASSLEVGYGYTF. The DNA read from the CDR3 is TGCGCCAGCAGCTTGGAAGTCGGCTATGGC.

Many counts were recorded for this clone. The sequence runs out 3 residues before the end of the CDR3; the remainder is reconstructed from the germline J gene. The chain is built from TRBV5-6 and TRBJ1-2; 9 bases agree with TRBD1. The germline gives CDR1 SGHDT, CDR2 YYEEEE. The CDR3 runs 14 residues. CDR3 sequence: CASSLDRGRGGYTF. The covered CDR3 bases are TGTGCCAGCAGCCTGGACAGGGGAAGAGGAGGC.

This clone was found many times. The read finishes 3 residues shy of the CDR3 end, and the germline J gene is used to complete it. The chain couples TRBV29-1 to TRBJ2-3, with TRBD2 identical over 7 bases. This CDR3 region has 14 residues. Germline V CDR1 and CDR2: SQVTM, ANQGSEA. V lost 4 bases to trimming and J lost 4 bases; unmatched junction nucleotides: 8. The CDR3 sequence: CSVGWGGAPDTQYF. The part of the CDR3 DNA that was read is TGCAGCGTTGGGTGGGGGGGAGCCCCAGATACG.

This clone was detected ten times or more. The CDR3 is cut off 3 residues early in the read; its end comes from the germline J gene. The V and J genes are TRBV6-2 or TRBV6-3 and TRBJ1-1, with D unclear. Per the germline V gene, CDR1 is MNHEY and CDR2 is SVGEGT. This CDR3 comprises 12 residues. The DNA read from the CDR3 is TGTGCCAGCAGCTACAATTTTTATTTC. It translates to CASSYNFYF. The whole CDR3 protein reads CASSYNFYFAFF.

Details on this clone: The read gets to within 3 residues of the CDR3 end, and the germline J gene fills in the rest. J is TRBJ1-2 and V is TRBV5-5; D unclear. Germline V gene sequence: CDR1 SGHKS, CDR2 YYEKEE (reference sequence). The V end was cut by 5 bases, the J end by 7 bases, with 12 bases between. This CDR3 comprises 12 residues. This chain's CDR3 is CASREGLGGYTF. Partial CDR3 DNA: TGTGCCAGCAGGGAGGGTCTGGGTGGC. Together with reference TRBV5-5 and TRBJ1-2, the CDR3 gives the full variable domain: DAGVTQSPTHLIKTRGQQVTLRCSPISGHKSVSWYQQVLGQGPQFIFQYYEKEERGRGNFPDRFSARQFPNYSSELNVNALLLGDSALYLCASREGLGGYTFGSGTRLTVV.